Listed here are 10 T cell receptor beta chains from one sample, sequenced in a study of T cell repertoires in ileal Crohn's disease. The time point was: neoterminal ileum biopsy at postoperative endoscopy, about 6 months after surgery. Repertoires were generated with immunoSEQ multiplex PCR, while TCRdb's copy carries only in-frame clones and drops some. This repertoire shows about 11,000 clones, about 80% found once; its top ten account for over 13%. Sequenced material: ileal tissue. These receptor sequences come from an adult with Crohn's disease.

The chain is built from TRBV27 and TRBJ2-3; weak D call: TRBD1 (5 bases). Germline V CDR1 and CDR2: MNHEY, SMNVEV (reference sequence). The CDR3 spans 13 residues. Deletions cut 3 bases from V and 5 bases from J, with 9 bases between. The CDR3 bases are TGTGCCAGCAGTTTGTTGACAGTAGATACGCAGTATTTT. This encodes CASSLLTVDTQYF.

CDR3 bases: TGTGCCAGCAATACCGGGGGGGGGTATGGCTACACCTTC. This translates into CASNTGGGYGYTF. V usage is TRBV6-5 and J usage is TRBJ1-2, with D perhaps TRBD1 (5 bases). The CDR3 sequence is 13 residues long. Looked up from germline, CDR1 is MNHEY and CDR2 is SVGAGI. The V end was cut by 7 bases, the J end by 5 bases, with 14 bases between.

J is TRBJ2-5 and V is TRBV5-1, with 7 bases lining up with TRBD1. The J call is in doubt because the DNA end fits TRBJ2-7 better. The germline gives CDR1 SGHRS, CDR2 YFSETQ. The CDR3 sequence is 13 residues long. CDR3: CASSPTGSYEQYF. CDR3 in DNA: TGCGCCAGCAGCCCGACAGGGAGTTACGAGCAGTACTTC.

By share, this clone ranks as hyperexpanded. The chain combines TRBV19 with TRBJ2-7; D may be TRBD2 (6 bases). V dropped 1 base and J dropped 0 bases, with 13 bases sitting between them. The CDR3 spans 16 residues. Germline CDR1 reads LNHDA; CDR2 reads SQIVND (reference sequence). Here the CDR3 DNA reads TGTGCCAGTAGTATAGGCGGGACGACAGCCTCCTACGAGCAGTACTTC. Its protein is CASSIGGTTASYEQYF.

The V call is TRBV18, the J call TRBJ2-7; TRBD1 is a possible D gene (6 bases). V was shortened by 3 bases and J by 3 bases, with 18 bases between the two germline ends. Germline V gene sequence: CDR1 KGHSH, CDR2 LQKENI. The CDR3 has 16 amino acids. CDR3 amino acids: CASSPPGTGTLYEQYF. CDR3 coding DNA: TGTGCCAGCTCACCTCCCGGGACCGGGACACTCTACGAGCAGTACTTC.

CDR3 in DNA: TGTGCCAGCAGTATAGGGGACACCGGGGAGCTGTTTTTT. It translates to CASSIGDTGELFF. The chain carries TRBV6-6 and TRBJ2-2, with a weak D call TRBD1 (5 bases). The CDR3 extends over 13 amino acids. Germline lookup yields CDR1 MNHNY and CDR2 SVGAGI (reference sequence). V was cut by 5 bases and J by 3 bases, with 7 bases left in between.

The chain is built from TRBV7-9 and TRBJ1-1, with TRBD1 identical over 10 bases. Germline V gene lookup returns CDR1 SEHNR and CDR2 FQNEAQ (reference sequence). The CDR3 runs 16 residues. With 5 bases clipped from V and 2 bases from J, the junction kept 8 bases outside the gene matches. The CDR3 DNA reads as TGTGCCAGCAGCCCGAAGGGACAGGGGAAAAACACTGAAGCTTTCTTT. It encodes CASSPKGQGKNTEAFF.

This clone has only a few counts. The chain couples TRBV7-8 to TRBJ1-2, with D possibly being TRBD1 (5 bases). CDR3 length equals 17 residues. The germline gives CDR1 SGHVS, CDR2 FQNEAQ. V was cut by 5 bases and J by 0 bases, with 19 bases left in between. For the CDR3, the DNA is TGTGCCAGCAGCCCCTTTGGGGGGGTCGTTACTAACTATGGCTACACCTTC. Protein sequence: CASSPFGGVVTNYGYTF. Together with reference TRBV7-8 and TRBJ1-2, the CDR3 gives the full variable domain: GAGVSQSPRYKVAKRGQDVALRCDPISGHVSLFWYQQALGQGPEFLTYFQNEAQLDKSGLPSDRFFAERPEGSVSTLKIQRTQQEDSAVYLCASSPFGGVVTNYGYTFGSGTRLTVV.

This sequence joins TRBV6-5 and TRBJ1-2; 10 nucleotides match TRBD1. Losses at the gene ends were 10 bases for V and 5 bases for J; bases not matched to a gene: 7. The CDR3 is 13 amino acids. The V gene's germline CDR1 is MNHEY and CDR2 SVGAGI. The CDR3 loop reads CAIKTGGKYGYTF. The CDR3 bases are TGTGCCATCAAGACAGGGGGCAAGTATGGCTACACCTTC.

V is TRBV7-2 and J is TRBJ1-3; tentative D call: TRBD1 (5 bases). Germline V CDR1 and CDR2: SGHTA, FQGNSA. Trimming removed 5 bases at V and 1 base at J, with 12 bases between. This CDR3 comprises 15 residues. The CDR3 DNA reads TGTGCCAGCAGCCCCAGGGTACGATCTGGAAACACCATATATTTT. It codes for CASSPRVRSGNTIYF.